This T cell receptor (beta chain) is drawn from a study of cytomegalovirus exposure and HLA in healthy donors. Study observations and caveats: HLA allele associations emerged for about 16,000 TCR beta sequences in a later analysis, at 0.05 false discovery rate. In a later analysis, across HLA loci, associated TCR counts were highest for DRB1, lowest for HLA-C. Researchers had no immune exposure information except CMV serostatus available. A few CMV-associated chains proved CMV antigen-specific in vitro.

Comment on this clone: The antigen remains undetermined.

Vbeta (60) and Jbeta (13) primers were used in the PCR. Produced via immunoSEQ multiplex PCR; TCRdb's table is partial and in-frame only. Of 150,000 to 200,000 clones detected, 65% to 75% appear once; the ten largest clones hold around 2.3%. Germline CDR1 and CDR2: GTSNPN and SVGIG (reference sequence). The CDR3 is made up of 13 amino acids. Losses at the gene ends were 3 bases for V and 8 bases for J; bases not matched to a gene: 6. The chain links TRBV30 to TRBJ1-2; TRBD1 matches 10 bases. Sequenced input: PBMCs. This sequence was found in a human donor in good health. DNA for the CDR3: TGTGCCTGGAGCGGGACAGGGGAGGGCGGCTACACCTTC. Translating it yields CAWSGTGEGGYTF.